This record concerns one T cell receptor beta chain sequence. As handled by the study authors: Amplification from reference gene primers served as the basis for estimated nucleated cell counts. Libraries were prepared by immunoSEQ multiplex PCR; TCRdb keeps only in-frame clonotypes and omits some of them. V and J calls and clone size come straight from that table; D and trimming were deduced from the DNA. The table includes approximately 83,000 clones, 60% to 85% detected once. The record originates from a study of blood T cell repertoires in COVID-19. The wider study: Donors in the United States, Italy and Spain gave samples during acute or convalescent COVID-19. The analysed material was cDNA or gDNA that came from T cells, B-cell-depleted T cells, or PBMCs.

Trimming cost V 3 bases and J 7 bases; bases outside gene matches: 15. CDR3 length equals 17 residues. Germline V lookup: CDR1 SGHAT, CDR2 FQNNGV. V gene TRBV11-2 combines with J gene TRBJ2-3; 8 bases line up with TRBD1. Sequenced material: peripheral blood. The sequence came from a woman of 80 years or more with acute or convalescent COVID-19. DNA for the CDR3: TGTGCCAGCAGCTTTTTTGGGGGCAGGGGGCGATTCAATACGCAGTATTTT. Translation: CASSFFGGRGRFNTQYF. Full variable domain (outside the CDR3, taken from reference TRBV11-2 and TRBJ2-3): EAGVAQSPRYKIIEKRQSVAFWCNPISGHATLYWYQQILGQGPKLLIQFQNNGVVDDSQLPKDRFSAERLKGVDSTLKIQPAKLEDSAVYLCASSFFGGRGRFNTQYFGPGTRLTVL.